This T cell receptor (beta chain) is from a study of cytomegalovirus exposure and HLA in healthy donors (TCRdb year 2017). Broadly, across the study: An earlier analysis of fewer than 750 of the donors reported 276 Gb of sequence data and 95 million to 140 million unique TCR beta sequences obtained from about 180 million T cells. The aim of the study was to test whether cataloging public T cell receptors could identify signatures of past pathogen exposure. About five DR-DQ haplotypes were handled as single units for association and clustering, since linkage in the cohort was strong. To predict cytomegalovirus infection status, the study brought together high-throughput TCR immunosequencing, statistical association of individual TCRs with disease status, and machine learning. Typing coverage varied by locus: roughly 620-640 donors for A, B, C, DRB1 and DQB1; under 550 for DQA1; around 610 for DPA1; 400 to 480 for DPB1. Rather than drawing on any new phenotypic data, the later analysis identified candidate immune exposures from TCR beta sequences and the way those sequences occurred across donors. Alongside the repertoire data, information on donor age, sex, ethnicity and CMV serostatus was compiled. A later analysis re-analyzed previously published TCR beta repertoires from hundreds of donors and added high-resolution HLA genotyping to study TCR occurrence patterns. Among several hundred genotyped donors of the cohort, an average of roughly 230,000 unique TCR beta nucleotide sequences was sequenced per donor, of which 15% to 20% were non-productive. An earlier analysis of roughly 580 of the donors used high-throughput TCR beta sequencing to judge whether each TCR beta V gene segment behaved as functional or pseudogenic. Along with the roughly 670-subject first cohort, a separate validation cohort of more than 90 different subjects was used. The study profiled the T cell repertoires of 500 to 800 subjects by immunosequencing and related them to cytomegalovirus serostatus. The genetic ancestry cluster associated with self-reported Caucasian donors included 70% to 85% of the roughly 400 genotyped donors. Both class I and class II loci were covered by HLA typing, at four-digit resolution. About 310 gigabases of sequencing data and tens of millions of unique TCR sequences were included in an early release covering 550 to 800 HLA-typed donors. A later genetic analysis used genome-wide SNP genotypes for about 65% of the roughly 700 donors, treating that subset as a discovery cohort. Every repertoire in the discovery cohort had been generated on one and the same sequencing platform.

The cohort comprised some 730 healthy bone marrow donors. At the time of sampling, every cohort member was nominally healthy, though immune exposures that went unrecorded were likely present. The donor was CMV seronegative and was included in the group of a few hundred seronegative cohort members. Each donor provided a peripheral blood sample, and peripheral blood mononuclear cells were used for TCR beta sequencing. Genomic DNA was extracted from the blood cell samples with the Qiagen DNeasy Blood Extraction Kit. Trimming removed 4 bases from V and 5 bases from J, leaving 6 bases between the germline ends. Counted from cysteine to phenylalanine, this CDR3 has 12 amino acids. The kept DNA is CDR3 alone, 36 bases in frame from the first base. CDR1 and CDR2 are drawn from the germline V gene: MDHEN, SYDVKM. On the study overall, not on this receptor specifically: A later genetic analysis associated a missense DCLRE1C variant with V-gene and J-gene trimming of TCR beta chains, and an independent cohort replicated the association. At a false discovery rate of 0.05, a later analysis linked fewer than 20,000 TCR beta sequences to specific HLA alleles. In a later analysis, most CMV-associated TCR beta chains were found to appear HLA-restricted, with HLA associations seemingly driven largely by CMV exposure. According to the authors, the approach could potentially be generalized to other disease states and immunological phenotypes. Immune exposure information for the cohort was limited to CMV serostatus. HLA typing was unavailable for some donors at each locus, so association tests used only the typed subset. A group of highly shared sequence variants was considered likely to be a technical artifact of the sequencing pipeline. In a later genetic analysis, fewer N-insertions in productive TCRs were reported among donors in an Asian-associated ancestry cluster than the approximately 670-donor mean. The earlier analysis of 587 of the donors excluded some 16 rarely observed V segments, including chromosome 9 orphons, because counts were too low. Because the 87-base-pair reads could not distinguish some IMGT-functional V segments, including TRBV6-2 and TRBV6-3, those segments were excluded. Strong co-occurrence of HLA alleles, especially DR and DQ, made assigning TCR associations to individual alleles difficult. In both the original and validation cohorts, the classifier was reported to diagnose cytomegalovirus status with high specificity and sensitivity. In vitro tests confirmed that a few of the cytomegalovirus-associated TCR beta chains recognize cytomegalovirus antigens. Sequencing depth was assumed to be roughly uniform across donors in the presence/absence analyses, though that assumption may not hold. Most TCR sequences were observed very rarely across donors, whereas some public TCRs were present in many individuals. An earlier analysis of around 540 of the donors showed that most TCR beta V segments appeared in productive rearrangements either about 87% or about 30% of the time, which broadly matched IMGT annotations. A further reported finding was that TCR beta sequences accurately predicted the HLA-A and HLA-B alleles for most subjects in the first cohort. Linkage disequilibrium might explain the correlated functional status among segregating V segments, but an unknown experimental factor could not be excluded. A later analysis found that TCR association rates varied across HLA loci, with DRB1 alleles showing the most associated TCRs and HLA-C alleles the fewest. In a later analysis, several top co-occurrence clusters were reported to appear linked to parvovirus B19, influenza, CMV and Epstein-Barr virus. A later analysis found that HLA-associated TCR beta chains were more clonally expanded and had lower generation probabilities than equally common non-associated chains. The cohort was sequenced for TCR beta chains only, and without alpha or paired-chain data the features that could be detected were limited. In the study, around 150 TCR beta chains were listed as associated with cytomegalovirus.

This clone was observed a few times. The antigen this receptor binds is unknown. The record has no base qualities; no much larger clone is one base away. Libraries were built with the immunoSEQ multiplex PCR assay. For the multiplex PCR, a mixture combining 60 forward primers for TCR Vbeta segments and 13 reverse primers for TCR Jbeta segments was used. Amplification of the CDR3 region of rearranged TCR beta genes was performed with a multiplex PCR assay on genomic DNA. The Illumina HiSeq System was used to sequence the amplified TCR beta libraries as 87-base-pair reads. Concerning the study's data processing: In a later analysis, approximately 74 million unique TCR beta chains were counted across the approximately 670 repertoires, and roughly 11 million of these chains were shared by at least two donors. A nearest-neighbor algorithm error-corrected the raw reads and collapsed the reads into unique sequences, merging closely related sequences to remove PCR and sequencing errors. CDR3 sequences were aligned to IMGT reference sequences to assign V, D and J gene segments. For a sequence to be retained, a match of at least six nucleotides to both a V gene segment and a J gene segment was required. Rearrangements were called productive when the CDR3 lacked stop codons and stayed in frame with V and J; all others were non-productive. CDR3 was defined by IMGT convention, running from the second conserved V-encoded cysteine to the conserved J-encoded phenylalanine. In an earlier analysis of more than 550 of the donors, sequences lacking an unambiguous match to a single V gene segment were excluded. In an earlier analysis of 450 to 700 of the donors, V segments were called functional above 56.7% productive rearrangements and were called segregating when the between-donor standard deviation exceeded 5%. To diagnose cytomegalovirus status from the catalog of TCR beta chain sequences, a statistical classification framework was built. A later analysis assigned V and J genes by comparing TCR nucleotide sequences with IMGT/GENE-DB human TR gene sequences. In a later analysis, CDR3 sequences and most-parsimonious VDJ recombination scenarios were assigned using the TCRdist pipeline. In a later analysis, every TCR beta chain was defined by the combination of its CDR3 amino acid sequence and its V-gene family, and reads without a unique V-gene family were dropped. To address suspected cross-contamination and a sequencing artifact, a later analysis removed approximately 600 highly shared, low-generation-probability nucleotide sequences. For each public chain, a later analysis derived a clonal expansion index from normalized ranks of inferred template counts within each repertoire. In a later analysis, generation probabilities were computed using a VDJ recombination model fitted to out-of-frame rearrangements, and the results were checked against IGoR. A later analysis scored TCR-TCR, TCR-HLA and TCR-CMV co-occurrence with hypergeometric tests, applying a repertoire-size bias correction to TCR pairs. False discovery rates were estimated in a later analysis by permuting HLA or CMV assignments 20 times. In a later analysis, co-occurring TCRs were grouped with DBSCAN, and TCRdist sequence similarity was added when clustering was performed within HLA-allele-positive subsets. Repertoires with fewer than 30,000 or more than 120,000 public chains were left out of co-occurrence clustering, as were about 5 repertoires with anomalous nucleotide sharing. What TCRdb holds here is the immuneACCESS table cut down to in-frame rearrangements. Part of the clones is not present; checked against another copy, under half of the missing clones reflect an unresolved V gene, and the others are unexplained. The DNA was the basis for D and trimming; V, J and clone size are from that table. This sample has approximately 150,000 clones in its table, and 65% to 80% of those were observed once. 2% to 2.5% of the sample lies in the top ten.

The receptor's source is a man between 35 and 55 years old in good health and CMV-seronegative. Sequencing was performed on PBMCs. The V and J segments used are TRBV28 and TRBJ1-5; the D gene is perhaps TRBD1, on 5 matching bases. The CDR3 sequence is CASSWGDQPQHF. The DNA is as follows: TGTGCCAGCAGTTGGGGGGATCAGCCCCAGCATTTT.